Listed below are T cell receptor beta chains from one sample, sequenced in a study of T cells in Graves' hyperthyroidism and ophthalmopathy. TCRdb fed the multiplex PCR reads into MiXCR, producing one record per CDR3 protein. The sample consists of 600,000 to 650,000 distinct CDR3 sequences, around 15% of them appearing once. Sequences were obtained from blood. The receptor source for this set is a woman aged 25-40 years with Graves' hyperthyroidism. The CDR3 runs from the conserved cysteine through the conserved F or W. The D gene is left open where the match is weak. The size field is filled for only some rows; it gives once, few, many or a size class.

j_call v_call d_call clone_size cdr3_nt cdr3_aa
TRBJ2-5 TRBV6-2/TRBV6-3 TRBD1 many TGTGCCAGCAGTTTAATACCGGGACAGGGTGTTACGGAGACCCAGTACTTC CASSLIPGQGVTETQYF
TRBJ1-1 TRBV7-9 TRBD1 many TGTGCCAGCAGCCAACGTATCGCGGAGACAGGGGGGACTGAAGCTTTCTTT CASSQRIAETGGTEAFF
TRBJ1-2 TRBV20-1 TRBD1 . TGCAGTGCTAGCGGGACAGGGACCTATGGCTACACCTTC CSASGTGTYGYTF
TRBJ1-4 TRBV7-9 . many TGTGCCAGCAGCCTCACTAATGAAAAACTGTTTTTT CASSLTNEKLFF
TRBJ2-7 TRBV30 TRBD2 . TGTGCCTGGAGTCCCGGGACTAGCGGCTACGAGCAGTACTTC CAWSPGTSGYEQYF
TRBJ2-7 TRBV6-1 TRBD2 few TGTGCCAGCGACGTACGGCGGGCGGGAGGAATCTACGAGCAGTACTTC CASDVRRAGGIYEQYF
TRBJ2-7 TRBV4-2 TRBD2 . TGTGCCAGCAGCCTAGTAACTAGCGGGCGGAGCTACGAGCAGTACTTC CASSLVTSGRSYEQYF
TRBJ2-5 TRBV2 . many TGTGCCAGCGGGGTTTACCGGGAGACCCAGTACTTC CASGVYRETQYF
TRBJ1-5 TRBV20-1 . many TGCAGTGCTAGGGGCGGTGCGGTAGCAAATCAGCCCCAGCATTTT CSARGGAVANQPQHF
TRBJ2-1 TRBV9 . few TGTGCCAGCAGCCAACACCACAATACTAGATACAATGAGCAGTTCTTC CASSQHHNTRYNEQFF
TRBJ1-1 TRBV5-1 . . TGCGCCAGCAGCTTGGGGACAAACACTGGAGCTTTCTTT CASSLGTNTGAFF
TRBJ2-1 TRBV10-3 TRBD2 few TGTGCCATCAGTGAGCGGGAGGGCCGGAATGAGCAGTTCTTC CAISEREGRNEQFF
TRBJ1-5 TRBV24-1 TRBD1 few TGTGCCAAAGGACAGGCCTGGAATCAGCCCCAGCATTTT CAKGQAWNQPQHF
TRBJ2-1 TRBV11-2 TRBD1 many TGTGCCAGCAGCGAAGGGACAGCTGAGCAGTTCTTC CASSEGTAEQFF
TRBJ2-3 TRBV7-2 TRBD2 many TGTGCCAGCAGCGAAAGACTAGCGAACGCAGATACGCAGTATTTT CASSERLANADTQYF
TRBJ1-1 TRBV2 . . TGTGCCAGCAGGCGGGACACCCCACGCGTGAGCACTGAAGCTTTCTTT CASRRDTPRVSTEAFF
TRBJ1-2 TRBV20-1 . . TGCAGTGCTAGAGACCTACCGACACATAACTATGGCTACACCTTC CSARDLPTHNYGYTF
TRBJ2-3 TRBV15 . . TGTGCCACCAGCAGAGTCAGAACAGATACGCAGTATTTT CATSRVRTDTQYF
TRBJ2-5 TRBV3-1 TRBD2 many TGTGCCAGCACCATAAGCGGGGAGGAGACCCAGTACTTC CASTISGEETQYF
TRBJ2-1 TRBV19 TRBD1 few TGTGCCAGCACTCCGCAGGGGGTGAATGAGCAGTTCTTC CASTPQGVNEQFF
TRBJ1-5 TRBV5-5 . . TGCGCCAGCAGCCAAGGGACACAGAATCAGCCCCAGCATTTT CASSQGTQNQPQHF
TRBJ2-1 TRBV19 TRBD1 . TGTGCCAGTACAAATCCCGGGACAGGGTCCAATGAGCAGTTCTTC CASTNPGTGSNEQFF
TRBJ2-7 TRBV6-1 TRBD1 few TGTGCCACCGGAGCCGGGACAGTCTCCTACGAGCAGTACTTC CATGAGTVSYEQYF
TRBJ1-6 TRBV7-9 . many TGTGCCAGCAGCTTACATGGGACTGGGGCTTCACCCCTCCACTTT CASSLHGTGASPLHF
TRBJ2-1 TRBV27 . many TGTGCCAGCAGTTCAGGCAGGGTCAGTGAGCAGTTCTTC CASSSGRVSEQFF
TRBJ2-1 TRBV6-2/TRBV6-3 . few TGTGCCAGCAGGCGGTCCGGGACTCCCAGCCAGTTCTTC CASRRSGTPSQFF
TRBJ1-1 TRBV7-2 TRBD1 . TGTGCCAGCTCACCATCGTCCGGGACAGGGGTTTCGTTAGGTGGCACTGAAGCTTTCTTT CASSPSSGTGVSLGGTEAFF
TRBJ2-3 TRBV15 . many TGTGCCACCAGCAGAGTGGACAGCACAGATACGCAGTATTTT CATSRVDSTDTQYF
TRBJ2-7 TRBV2 . . TGTGCCATTAAGACAGACCGCTCCTACGAGCAGTACTTC CAIKTDRSYEQYF
TRBJ1-4 TRBV2 . . TGTGCCAGCGAATATCAGGGGATTAATGAAAAACTGTTTTTT CASEYQGINEKLFF
TRBJ2-4 TRBV6-2/TRBV6-3 TRBD1 once TGTGCCAGCAGTTACCCAGGACAGGGGGCCAAAAACATTCAGTACTTC CASSYPGQGAKNIQYF
TRBJ2-4 TRBV27 . many TGTGCCAGCAAATCCCTTGACGAAAACATTCAGTACTTC CASKSLDENIQYF
TRBJ2-1 TRBV5-1 . . TGCGCCAGCAGCTTGAGTCTATGGGGGGCCAATGAGCAGTTCTTC CASSLSLWGANEQFF
TRBJ2-3 TRBV29-1 . . TGCAGCGTAGCACAGGGTTCTAGCACAGATACGCAGTATTTT CSVAQGSSTDTQYF
TRBJ2-1 TRBV12-3/TRBV12-4 TRBD1 . TGTGCCAGCAGCCGGGGGGACAGGGCATACAATGAGCAGTTCTTC CASSRGDRAYNEQFF
TRBJ2-2 TRBV28 TRBD1 many TGTGCCAGCAGTTTATGGAGGTTGGGACAGGGGGAGAACACCGGGGAGCTGTTTTTT CASSLWRLGQGENTGELFF
TRBJ2-1 TRBV12-3/TRBV12-4 . many TGTGCCAGCACGGCAGCCAGCAATGAGCAGTTCTTC CASTAASNEQFF
TRBJ2-2 TRBV29-1 . once TGCAGCAGTGCAGGGGGTCGGTCCGGGGGGCTGTTTTTT CSSAGGRSGGLFF
TRBJ2-7 TRBV29-1 . many TGCAGCGTTGGGCAGGGGCGTTACGAGCAGTACTTC CSVGQGRYEQYF
TRBJ2-3 TRBV9 . . TGTGCCAGCAGCGTACGTCACGTGGATACGCAGTATTTT CASSVRHVDTQYF
TRBJ1-2 TRBV25-1 TRBD1 . TGTGCCAGCAGCAAAACAGGGGGGGTCTGGGGCTACACCTTC CASSKTGGVWGYTF
TRBJ1-5 TRBV19 . few TGTGCCAGTAGTCTCGACAGGTTCCAGCCCCAGCATTTT CASSLDRFQPQHF
TRBJ2-1 TRBV11-2 TRBD1 . TGTGCCAGCAGTTACACCCCAGGGGGTGAGCAGTTCTTC CASSYTPGGEQFF
TRBJ2-1 TRBV30 TRBD2 once TGTGCCTGGAGACAAAGCGGGAGTATCTACAATGAGCAGTTCTTC CAWRQSGSIYNEQFF
TRBJ2-1 TRBV9 TRBD2 . TGTGCCAGCAGCGACGGGACTAGCTGGTTTGAGCAGTTCTTC CASSDGTSWFEQFF
TRBJ2-7 TRBV7-2 TRBD2 . TGTGCCAGCAGCTTAGCACTAGCGGGAGGGTTATACGAGCAGTACTTC CASSLALAGGLYEQYF
TRBJ1-5 TRBV20-1 . many TGCAGTGCTACCGAGGTGGGGTTCGACCAGCCCCAGCATTTT CSATEVGFDQPQHF
TRBJ2-2 TRBV12-3/TRBV12-4 . . TGTGCCAGCAGAAGGGGTCCCGGGGAGCTGTTTTTT CASRRGPGELFF
TRBJ2-5 TRBV4-1 TRBD2 many TGCGCCAGCAGCCAAGATCAAGGCCAAGGGGAGGGAGAGACCCAGTACTTC CASSQDQGQGEGETQYF
TRBJ2-1 TRBV6-1 TRBD2 many TGTGCCAGCAGTTCCCGACTAGCGGGAGGGCCAGATGAGCAGTTCTTC CASSSRLAGGPDEQFF
TRBJ2-1 TRBV25-1 . . TGTGCCAGCAGTGCTGGGATGGATGGGGGGGAGCAGTTCTTC CASSAGMDGGEQFF
TRBJ2-7 TRBV7-9 TRBD2 . TGTGCCAGCAGCTTAAATTACCGTCGAACTAGCGGGACGCCCGGGTCCTACGAGCAGTACTTC CASSLNYRRTSGTPGSYEQYF
TRBJ1-1 TRBV20-1 . many TGCAGTGGACTCCTGAACACTGAAGCTTTCTTT CSGLLNTEAFF
TRBJ1-5 TRBV20-1 . . TGCAGTGCTAGAGATTGGGGAGCATATAGCAATCAGCCCCAGCATTTT CSARDWGAYSNQPQHF
TRBJ2-1 TRBV4-1 . . TGCGCCAGCAGCCAAGATTGGGGGGCCTGGGGAGGGAATGAGCAGTTCTTC CASSQDWGAWGGNEQFF
TRBJ1-2 TRBV20-1 . . TGCAGTGCTAGGTCCGGGACGAATAACTACTATGGCTACACCTTC CSARSGTNNYYGYTF
TRBJ1-1 TRBV25-1 . . TGTGCCAGTCCCTTTGAGGGGGGTGATACTGAAGCTTTCTTT CASPFEGGDTEAFF
TRBJ2-7 TRBV20-1 TRBD2 . TGCAGTGCTAGCGGCGGGAGGGCGAGCTCCTACAATGAGCAGTACTTC CSASGGRASSYNEQYF
TRBJ1-6 TRBV7-8 . . TGTGCCAGCAGCTTAGCCAGGAGGTATTCACCCCTCCACTTT CASSLARRYSPLHF
TRBJ1-1 TRBV2 . many TGTGCCAGCAGTGAAGGACAGAGCCACACTGAAGCTTTCTTT CASSEGQSHTEAFF